These T cell receptor beta chains were read from a single sample in a study of T cell responses to AZD1222 COVID-19 vaccine. Using immunoSEQ multiplex PCR, the repertoire was profiled, and TCRdb retains in-frame clones only, with some absent. The profile shows 240,000 or so clones, approximately 93% of them singletons. The sample consisted of peripheral blood, taken on day 0 of AZD1222 vaccination. The receptors here all came from an adult in good health. CDR3s include the opening cysteine and the closing phenylalanine or tryptophan. D genes are given only for firm matches.

V gene: TRBV20-1
J gene: TRBJ2-5
D gene: -
CDR3 DNA: TGCAGTGCTAGTAAAGAGACCCAGTACTTC
CDR3 protein: CSASKETQYF

V gene: TRBV6-6
J gene: TRBJ2-7
D gene: TRBD2
CDR3 DNA: TGTGCCAGCAGTCCTATCGGGGGGAGCGGGTACTCCTACGAGCAGTACTTC
CDR3 protein: CASSPIGGSGYSYEQYF

V gene: TRBV7-2
J gene: TRBJ2-5
D gene: -
CDR3 DNA: TGTGCCAGCAGCAAGGAGGGTTTTACGACCCAGTACTTC
CDR3 protein: CASSKEGFTTQYF

V gene: TRBV5-4
J gene: TRBJ1-5
D gene: -
CDR3 DNA: TGTGCCAGCAGCCCGGGGTTTGATCAGCCCCAGCATTTT
CDR3 protein: CASSPGFDQPQHF

V gene: TRBV30
J gene: TRBJ1-2
D gene: -
CDR3 DNA: TGTGCCTGGGGTCGGATTAACTATGGCTACACCTTC
CDR3 protein: CAWGRINYGYTF

V gene: TRBV6-5
J gene: TRBJ2-7
D gene: -
CDR3 DNA: TGTGCCAGCAGTTCCGGCGCGGCTAGCAGTCGCGAGCAGTACTTC
CDR3 protein: CASSSGAASSREQYF

V gene: TRBV29-1
J gene: TRBJ2-2
D gene: -
CDR3 DNA: TGCAGCGTTGTCATATTTAACACCGGGGAGCTGTTTTTT
CDR3 protein: CSVVIFNTGELFF

V gene: TRBV5-5
J gene: TRBJ2-5
D gene: -
CDR3 DNA: TGTGCCAGCAGCGCTTCCGGTGAGACCCAGTACTTC
CDR3 protein: CASSASGETQYF

V gene: TRBV7-2
J gene: TRBJ1-5
D gene: -
CDR3 DNA: TGTGCCAGCAGCTTGGATAACTCGGGGGCCCAGCATTTT
CDR3 protein: CASSLDNSGAQHF

V gene: TRBV18
J gene: TRBJ1-1
D gene: -
CDR3 DNA: TGTGCCAGCTCACCAGGGACTGAAGCTTTCTTT
CDR3 protein: CASSPGTEAFF

V gene: TRBV6-1
J gene: TRBJ1-2
D gene: TRBD1
CDR3 DNA: TGTGCCAGCAGTGAACAGGGGGCAACTGGCTACACCTTC
CDR3 protein: CASSEQGATGYTF

V gene: TRBV7-2
J gene: TRBJ2-3
D gene: TRBD2
CDR3 DNA: TGTGCCAGCAGCTTAGTTGGGACTAGCGGCCTCACAGATACGCAGTATTTT
CDR3 protein: CASSLVGTSGLTDTQYF

V gene: TRBV6-1
J gene: TRBJ2-2
D gene: -
CDR3 DNA: TGTGCCAGCAGTGCCGAGGACAGGGGTTCACTAGCGGGCTATAGGGGGGAGCTGTTTTTT
CDR3 protein: CASSAEDRGSLAGYRGELFF

V gene: TRBV5-1
J gene: TRBJ2-7
D gene: -
CDR3 DNA: TGCGCCAGCAGCTTGGGCGGAAGCTCCTACGAGCAGTACTTC
CDR3 protein: CASSLGGSSYEQYF

V gene: TRBV6-6
J gene: TRBJ2-2
D gene: -
CDR3 DNA: TGTGCCAGCAGTTACTCATCCAAGAACACCGGGGAGCTGTTTTTT
CDR3 protein: CASSYSSKNTGELFF

V gene: TRBV28
J gene: TRBJ2-7
D gene: -
CDR3 DNA: TGTGCCAGCAGTGAACTACAGGGATGGTCCGAGCAGTACTTC
CDR3 protein: CASSELQGWSEQYF

V gene: TRBV7-9
J gene: TRBJ1-3
D gene: -
CDR3 DNA: TGTGCCAGCAGCTTAGAGGGCCGATGGAACACCATATATTTT
CDR3 protein: CASSLEGRWNTIYF

V gene: TRBV5-5
J gene: TRBJ1-1
D gene: TRBD1
CDR3 DNA: TGTGCCAGCAGGGTACAGGGGGCAAGGGCCACTGAAGCTTTCTTT
CDR3 protein: CASRVQGARATEAFF

V gene: TRBV19
J gene: TRBJ1-1
D gene: -
CDR3 DNA: TGTGCCAGTAGTAATTATGGTGGCACTGAAGCTTTCTTT
CDR3 protein: CASSNYGGTEAFF

V gene: TRBV19
J gene: TRBJ2-1
D gene: -
CDR3 DNA: TGTGCCAGTAGTATTGGGGTAGAGTTGTTCTTC
CDR3 protein: CASSIGVELFF

V gene: TRBV28
J gene: TRBJ1-2
D gene: -
CDR3 DNA: TGTGCCAGCAGTTTTTTCAGGGGCGGTGGCTACACCTTC
CDR3 protein: CASSFFRGGGYTF

V gene: TRBV9
J gene: TRBJ2-7
D gene: -
CDR3 DNA: TGTGCCAGCGTCTACGAGCAGTACTTC
CDR3 protein: CASVYEQYF

V gene: TRBV15
J gene: TRBJ2-4
D gene: TRBD2
CDR3 DNA: TGTGCCACCAGCAGAGTTAGCGGGGGGGCGGTAGCCAAAAACATTCAGTACTTC
CDR3 protein: CATSRVSGGAVAKNIQYF

V gene: TRBV3-1/TRBV3-2
J gene: TRBJ1-3
D gene: -
CDR3 DNA: TGTGCCAGCAGCCTTGGGACGGGAAACACCATATATTTT
CDR3 protein: CASSLGTGNTIYF

V gene: TRBV6-2/TRBV6-3
J gene: TRBJ2-1
D gene: TRBD1
CDR3 DNA: TGTGCCAGCAGTGACAGGGGGCCCACCATGAATGAGCAGTTCTTC
CDR3 protein: CASSDRGPTMNEQFF

V gene: TRBV3-1/TRBV3-2
J gene: TRBJ1-3
D gene: TRBD1
CDR3 DNA: TGTGCCAGCAGCCAACTGGGACAGATAGCCTCTGGAAACACCATATATTTT
CDR3 protein: CASSQLGQIASGNTIYF

V gene: TRBV18
J gene: TRBJ1-2
D gene: TRBD1
CDR3 DNA: TGTGCCAGCTCACCCGAGACAGGGACCTCTGAGAGTGGCTACACCTTC
CDR3 protein: CASSPETGTSESGYTF

V gene: TRBV18
J gene: TRBJ1-2
D gene: -
CDR3 DNA: TGTGCCAGCTCACCAGCATCGGGGGGGCTTGGCTACACCTTC
CDR3 protein: CASSPASGGLGYTF

V gene: TRBV11-2
J gene: TRBJ2-4
D gene: TRBD2
CDR3 DNA: TGTGCCAGCAGCTCCCGACTAGCGGGGGGCCTCGTAGCCAAAAACATTCAGTACTTC
CDR3 protein: CASSSRLAGGLVAKNIQYF